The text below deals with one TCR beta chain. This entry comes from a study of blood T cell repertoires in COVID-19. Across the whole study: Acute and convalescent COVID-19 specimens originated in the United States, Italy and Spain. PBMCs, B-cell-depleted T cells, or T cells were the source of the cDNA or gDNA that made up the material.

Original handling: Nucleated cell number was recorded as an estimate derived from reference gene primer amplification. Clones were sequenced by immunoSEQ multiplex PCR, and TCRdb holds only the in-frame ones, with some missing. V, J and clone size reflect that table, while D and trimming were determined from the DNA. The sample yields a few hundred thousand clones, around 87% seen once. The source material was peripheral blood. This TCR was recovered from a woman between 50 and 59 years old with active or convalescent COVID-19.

The CDR3: CASSLGTGGAIYGYTF. CDR3 sequence (DNA): TGTGCCAGCAGCTTAGGGACAGGGGGCGCTATTTATGGCTACACCTTC. This chain connects TRBV7-2 to TRBJ1-2; 11 bases are a match to TRBD1. The CDR3 has 16 amino acids. In germline, CDR1 is SGHTA, CDR2 FQGNSA. Trimming took 1 base from V and 5 from J; bases not matched to a gene: 6.